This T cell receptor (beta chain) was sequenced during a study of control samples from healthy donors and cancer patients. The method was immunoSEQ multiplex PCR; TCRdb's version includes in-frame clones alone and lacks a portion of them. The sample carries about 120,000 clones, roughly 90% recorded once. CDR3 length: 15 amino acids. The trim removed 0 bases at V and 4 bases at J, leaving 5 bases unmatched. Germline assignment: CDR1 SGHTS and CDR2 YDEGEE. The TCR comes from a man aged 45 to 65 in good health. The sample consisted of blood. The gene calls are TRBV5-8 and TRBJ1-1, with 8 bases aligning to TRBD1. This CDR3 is CASSLGDRGGTEAFF. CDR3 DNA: TGTGCCAGCAGCTTGGGAGACAGGGGAGGCACTGAAGCTTTCTTT.